A single sample gave rise to the 20 T cell receptor beta chains below, sequenced in a study of shared clonotypes between healthy human individuals. The protocol was immunoSEQ multiplex PCR, while the TCRdb copy is restricted to in-frame clones and leaves out a portion. The repertoire includes about 1.1 million clones, approximately 77% of them detected once, and about 0.89% sits in the top ten. Sequencing was performed on memory CD4+ T cells from PBMCs. As to subset: CD45RA-negative fraction. The receptors come from a man aged 18 to 35 in good health. Some clones in this sample may be carry-over from other donors' samples.

The rearrangement joins TRBV5-1 to TRBJ2-7; 8 bases match TRBD1. Germline V gives CDR1 SGHRS, CDR2 YFSETQ. The CDR3 extends over 15 amino acids. Losses at the gene ends were 4 bases for V and 1 base for J; bases not matched to a gene: 7. The chain's CDR3 is CASSTQGQASYEQYF. CDR3 DNA: TGCGCCAGCAGCACCCAGGGACAGGCTTCCTACGAGCAGTACTTC.

With respect to this clone: A read error may explain this, as a much larger clone is one base away. The V gene is TRBV6-5, the J gene TRBJ2-5, with 8 bases identical to TRBD1. Trimming at V came to 6 bases and at J to 4 bases, leaving 4 bases not matched to a gene. The CDR3 is made up of 13 amino acids. Per the germline V gene, CDR1 is MNHEY and CDR2 is SVGAGI. The CDR3: CASSFGQGETQYF. CDR3 DNA: TGTGCCAGCAGCTTTGGACAGGGAGAGACCCAGTACTTC.

The chain links TRBV5-1 to TRBJ2-5; D not resolved. Between the trimmed V and J ends, which lost 4 bases and 1 base, there was a span of 5 bases. The CDR3 runs to 12 residues. Looked up from germline, CDR1 is SGHRS and CDR2 is YFSETQ. The CDR3 DNA is TGCGCCAGCAGCGGCGTCCAAGAGACCCAGTACTTC. It codes for CASSGVQETQYF.

Points on this clone: At one of its ends the junction is not consistent with the germline gene, which may arise from a read error. The rearrangement uses TRBV7-9 and TRBJ2-7, with D possibly TRBD2 on 5 matching bases. Germline CDR1 and CDR2: SEHNR and FQNEAQ (reference sequence). This CDR3 contains 13 residues. This chain's CDR3 is CASSIAPSGEQYF. CDR3 DNA sequence: TGTGCCAGCAGCATAGCCCCAAGCGGCGAGCAGTACTTC. The full variable domain, rest sourced from reference TRBV7-9 and TRBJ2-7, is DTGVSQNPRHKITKRGQNVTFRCDPISEHNRLYWYRQTLGQGPEFLTYFQNEAQLEKSRLLSDRFSAERPKGSFSTLEIQRTEQGDSAMYLCASSIAPSGEQYFGPGTRLTVT.

As to this clone: Other DNA sequences from this sample encode an identical CDR3 as well. The rearrangement uses TRBV5-1 and TRBJ1-4; no clear D. The length of the CDR3 is 15 residues. The germline V and J ends were trimmed by 0 bases and 0 bases, with 6 bases remaining between them. Looked up from germline, CDR1 is SGHRS and CDR2 is YFSETQ. As DNA, the CDR3 is TGCGCCAGCAGCTTGGCGGCAGCAACTAATGAAAAACTGTTTTTT. It specifies CASSLAAATNEKLFF.

The chain recombines TRBV7-9 with TRBJ1-2; D uncertain. This CDR3 comprises 16 residues. Trimming removed 1 base at V and 5 bases at J, with 17 bases between. Germline loops: CDR1 SEHNR, CDR2 FQNEAQ (reference sequence). The CDR3 reads CASSLGGGSAEYGYTF. CDR3 DNA sequence: TGTGCCAGCAGCTTAGGGGGAGGTTCAGCGGAATATGGCTACACCTTC. The complete variable domain, with remaining parts taken from reference TRBV7-9 and TRBJ1-2, reads DTGVSQNPRHKITKRGQNVTFRCDPISEHNRLYWYRQTLGQGPEFLTYFQNEAQLEKSRLLSDRFSAERPKGSFSTLEIQRTEQGDSAMYLCASSLGGGSAEYGYTFGSGTRLTVV.

This chain links TRBV29-1 with TRBJ2-2, with D tentatively TRBD1 (7 bases). V shed 7 bases and J shed 2 bases, with 14 bases lying between them. The germline V gene has CDR1 SQVTM and CDR2 ANQGSEA. The CDR3 is 14 residues long. The CDR3 here is CSGGGQVNTGELFF. DNA for the CDR3: TGCAGCGGGGGAGGACAGGTTAACACCGGGGAGCTGTTTTTT.

V gene TRBV5-1 combines with J gene TRBJ2-5; possibly TRBD1 or TRBD2 for D (5 bases each). The CDR3 has 14 amino acids. V dropped 6 bases and J dropped 5 bases, with 17 bases sitting between them. Germline V gene lookup returns CDR1 SGHRS and CDR2 YFSETQ. CDR3 DNA sequence: TGCGCCAGCACCAACAACGGGTGGGGGGAGACCCAGTACTTC. It specifies CASTNNGWGETQYF.

This clone appeared many times. This chain connects TRBV7-2 to TRBJ2-1; TRBD2 aligns across 10 bases. There are 16 residues in the CDR3. Per the germline V gene, CDR1 is SGHTA and CDR2 is FQGNSA. Trimming removed 5 bases from V and 8 bases from J; junction bases left unmatched: 12. This CDR3 reads CASSKGLRTSGDEQFF. The CDR3 DNA reads TGTGCCAGCAGCAAAGGACTAAGGACTAGCGGCGATGAGCAGTTCTTC.

The genes are TRBV7-2 and TRBJ2-2; 10 bases are shared with TRBD1. After removal of 4 bases from V and 5 bases from J, the junction contained 10 bases not matched to a gene. The germline gives CDR1 SGHTA, CDR2 FQGNSA. This CDR3 is 17 amino acids long. The CDR3 loop reads CASSSLRGDRGTGELFF. In DNA form, the CDR3 reads TGTGCCAGCAGCTCACTTAGGGGGGACAGGGGAACCGGGGAGCTGTTTTTT.

The gene calls are TRBV2 and TRBJ1-2; TRBD1 might be the D (6 bases). The germline CDR1 and CDR2 sequences are SNHLY and FYNNEI. Trimming left V 2 bases short and J 6 bases short, with 16 bases between. This CDR3 is built from 15 residues. The CDR3 reads CASSEFGGPGDGYTF. CDR3 coding DNA: TGTGCCAGCAGTGAATTTGGGGGCCCGGGAGATGGCTACACCTTC.

With respect to this clone: The sample carries other DNA sequences with the same CDR3. The CDR3 DNA sequence: TGTGCCAGTCTAGCGGGACCCACGGATACGCAGTATTTT. This translates into CASLAGPTDTQYF. The chain uses TRBV28 and TRBJ2-3; 9 nucleotides line up with TRBD2. Germline V gives CDR1 MDHEN, CDR2 SYDVKM. The V segment lost 9 bases and the J segment 6 bases; nucleotides outside the gene matches: 7. CDR3 length equals 13 residues.

The V and J genes are TRBV28 and TRBJ2-7; tentatively, D is TRBD1 (6 bases). The V and J ends lost 6 bases and 3 bases respectively, with 18 bases between them. Per germline, CDR1 MDHEN and CDR2 SYDVKM. CDR3 length: 15 residues. As DNA, the CDR3 is TGTGCCAGCAGCCGTCCCGGGACAACTGTCTACGAGCAGTACTTC. Protein product: CASSRPGTTVYEQYF. The full variable domain, completed using reference TRBV28 and TRBJ2-7, is DVKVTQSSRYLVKRTGEKVFLECVQDMDHENMFWYRQDPGLGLRLIYFSYDVKMKEKGDIPEGYSVSREKKERFSLILESASTNQTSMYLCASSRPGTTVYEQYFGPGTRLTVT.

In the case of this clone: Given a much more abundant clone one base away, this may be a read error. At the DNA level, this CDR3 is encoded by other sequences in the same sample as well. The chain recombines TRBV4-2 with TRBJ2-7; 8 bases are shared with TRBD2. This CDR3 is built from 15 residues. V lost 1 base, J lost 2 bases, and 4 bases stayed unmatched. The germline CDR1 and CDR2 sequences are LGHNA and YNFKEQ. The CDR3 DNA sequence: TGTGCCAGCAGCCAAGGGCGGGAGGACCCCTACGAGCAGTACTTC. It yields the protein CASSQGREDPYEQYF.

A single count supports this clone. J is TRBJ1-4 and V is TRBV5-1; TRBD1 matches at 7 bases. CDR1 and CDR2 from the germline V gene are SGHRS and YFSETQ. The CDR3 loop spans 16 amino acids. V lost 4 bases and J lost 6; bases outside the gene matches: 12. The CDR3 spells CASSLKPRDSYEKLFF. CDR3 in DNA: TGCGCCAGCAGCCTAAAACCCCGGGACAGTTATGAAAAACTGTTTTTT.

The chain combines TRBV7-2 with TRBJ2-7; 7 bases fit TRBD2. The germline CDR1 and CDR2 sequences are SGHTA and FQGNSA. V trimming: 4 bases; J trimming: 4 bases; junction bases outside the gene matches: 13. This CDR3 spans 16 amino acids. Here the CDR3 reads CASSSQSAGEAYEQYF. CDR3 bases: TGTGCCAGCAGCTCCCAATCGGCGGGAGAGGCATACGAGCAGTACTTC.

J is TRBJ1-1 and V is TRBV29-1, with unresolved D. V was shortened by 4 bases and J by 4 bases, with 10 bases between the two germline ends. The CDR3 covers 12 residues. Germline V gives CDR1 SQVTM, CDR2 ANQGSEA. The CDR3 loop reads CSVVKGGTEAFF. The CDR3 DNA sequence: TGCAGCGTTGTTAAGGGAGGCACTGAAGCTTTCTTT.

Here the CDR3 DNA reads TGTGCCAGTCCGAACACCGGGGAGCTGTTTTTT. This codes for CASPNTGELFF. J is TRBJ2-2 and V is TRBV27; D unresolved. The CDR3 extends over 11 amino acids. Germline V gene data show CDR1 as MNHEY and CDR2 as SMNVEV (reference sequence). V lost 9 bases, J lost 0 bases, and 2 bases lay in between.

The genes are TRBV11-2 and TRBJ2-5; 9 bases fit TRBD1. CDR3 length: 17 amino acids. V dropped 0 bases and J dropped 4; count of bases not matched to a gene: 9. Germline assignment: CDR1 SGHAT and CDR2 FQNNGV. In DNA form, the CDR3 reads TGTGCCAGCAGCTTAGATCCCCCCGGACAGGGGAGAGAGACCCAGTACTTC. This gives the protein CASSLDPPGQGRETQYF.

The rearrangement uses TRBV7-9 and TRBJ1-3, with TRBD1 matching 7 bases. Germline values: CDR1 SEHNR, CDR2 FQNEAQ (reference sequence). J was trimmed by 8 bases and V by 1 base; bases with no gene match: 5. The CDR3 runs 14 residues. The CDR3 DNA is TGTGCCAGCAGCTTAGGAACAGGGGAATACACCATATATTTT. This translates into CASSLGTGEYTIYF.